A single sample is the source of the 10 T cell receptor beta chains below, sequenced in a study of blood T cell repertoires in COVID-19. Sequencing was performed with immunoSEQ multiplex PCR; in TCRdb, only in-frame clones are kept and a portion is missing. The top ten hold approximately 12% of the sample, which has roughly 200,000 clones, around 80% seen once. The specimen sequenced was peripheral blood. These receptors were taken from a woman aged 80 or over with COVID-19, enrolled during active disease.

The CDR3 region is CASSVYVLAKNIQYF. The DNA of the CDR3 is TGTGCCAGCAGCGTTTATGTTCTAGCCAAAAACATTCAGTACTTC. The chain links TRBV13 to TRBJ2-4; no clear D. Germline CDR1 and CDR2: PRHDT and FYEKMQ (reference sequence). The CDR3 spans 15 residues. Trimming took 5 bases from V and 0 from J, leaving 11 bases between them.

V gene TRBV6-5 combines with J gene TRBJ1-3, with D possibly being TRBD1 (6 bases). The CDR3 extends over 15 amino acids. Germline V gene sequence: CDR1 MNHEY, CDR2 SVGAGI. V was cut by 7 bases and J by 8 bases, with 21 bases left in between. The CDR3: CASTEVLGQSYTIYF. In DNA form, the CDR3 reads TGTGCCAGCACCGAAGTTCTTGGACAGTCTTACACCATATATTTT.

The table lists this clone with a count of one. The genes are TRBV3-1 (or the pseudogene TRBV3-2) and TRBJ2-7, with 8 bases matching TRBD1. After removal of 4 bases from V and 6 bases from J, the junction contained 11 bases not matched to a gene. Germline CDR1 and CDR2: LGHDT and YNNKEL (reference sequence). The CDR3 covers 15 residues. The CDR3 nucleotides are TGTGCCAGCAGCCCAGCGGACAGGGTTAGCCGCGAGCAGTACTTC. As protein: CASSPADRVSREQYF.

V is TRBV18 and J is TRBJ2-1, with D tentatively TRBD2 (6 bases). Trimming left V 1 base short and J 4 bases short, with 11 bases between. This CDR3 is 15 amino acids long. Per the germline V gene, CDR1 is KGHSH and CDR2 is LQKENI. CDR3 amino acids: CASSPLSGGYNEQFF. The CDR3 DNA reads as TGTGCCAGCTCACCACTTAGCGGAGGATACAATGAGCAGTTCTTC.

The rearrangement joins TRBV6-2 or TRBV6-3 to TRBJ2-1, with TRBD2 matching 9 bases. The CDR3 is made up of 15 amino acids. Germline V gene sequence: CDR1 MNHEY, CDR2 SVGEGT. Trimming at V came to 1 base and at J to 8 bases, leaving 6 bases not matched to a gene. The CDR3 coding sequence is TGTGCCAGCAGTTACTGGGCGGGGGGGCCGTATGAGCAGTTCTTC. Protein sequence: CASSYWAGGPYEQFF.

The chain couples TRBV16 to TRBJ2-7; the D gene is possibly TRBD1 (5 bases). This CDR3 comprises 16 residues. Germline lookup yields CDR1 KGHSY and CDR2 FQNENV. Deletions cut 0 bases from V and 3 bases from J, with 15 bases between. The CDR3 spells CASSQSLGQGYYEQYF. The CDR3 nucleotides read TGTGCCAGCAGCCAATCGTTAGGCCAGGGTTACTACGAGCAGTACTTC.

The J gene is TRBJ2-1, the V gene TRBV24-1; 8 bases match TRBD1. The V gene end was trimmed by 9 bases and the J gene end by 2 bases; junction bases not matched to a gene: 2. This CDR3 contains 13 residues. Germline-derived CDR1 and CDR2 are KGHDR and SFDVKD. The CDR3, as DNA: TGTGCCACCTCACAGGGGGCCTACAATGAGCAGTTCTTC. Amino acids: CATSQGAYNEQFF.

The chain uses TRBV9 and TRBJ1-1, with a tentative D call TRBD1 (5 bases). The germline gives CDR1 SGDLS, CDR2 YYNGEE. This CDR3 is 16 amino acids long. Trimming left V 3 bases short and J 4 bases short, with 19 bases between. CDR3 sequence: CASSGRGQVGGTEAFF. Written as DNA, the CDR3 is TGTGCCAGCAGCGGAAGGGGCCAGGTGGGCGGCACTGAAGCTTTCTTT.

This chain connects TRBV28 to TRBJ1-1; the match to TRBD1 covers 8 bases. The germline V gene encodes CDR1 MDHEN and CDR2 SYDVKM. After removal of 2 bases from V and 3 bases from J, the junction contained 5 bases not matched to a gene. This CDR3 has 15 amino acids. The DNA of the CDR3 is TGTGCCAGCAGTTTACCGCGGACAGGGTACACTGAAGCTTTCTTT. Encoded protein: CASSLPRTGYTEAFF. Supplemented by reference TRBV28 and TRBJ1-1, the full variable domain reads DVKVTQSSRYLVKRTGEKVFLECVQDMDHENMFWYRQDPGLGLRLIYFSYDVKMKEKGDIPEGYSVSREKKERFSLILESASTNQTSMYLCASSLPRTGYTEAFFGQGTRLTVV.

The rearrangement links TRBV3-1 (or the pseudogene TRBV3-2) to TRBJ1-4, with D hard to call. Trimming shortened V by 0 bases and J by 4 bases, and 15 bases separated the two germline ends. CDR1 LGHDT and CDR2 YNNKEL come from the germline V gene (reference sequence). This CDR3 has 17 residues. The CDR3 DNA follows: TGTGCCAGCAGCCAAGATGGGGTCGACGGGGTTAATGAAAAACTGTTTTTT. Translation gives CASSQDGVDGVNEKLFF.